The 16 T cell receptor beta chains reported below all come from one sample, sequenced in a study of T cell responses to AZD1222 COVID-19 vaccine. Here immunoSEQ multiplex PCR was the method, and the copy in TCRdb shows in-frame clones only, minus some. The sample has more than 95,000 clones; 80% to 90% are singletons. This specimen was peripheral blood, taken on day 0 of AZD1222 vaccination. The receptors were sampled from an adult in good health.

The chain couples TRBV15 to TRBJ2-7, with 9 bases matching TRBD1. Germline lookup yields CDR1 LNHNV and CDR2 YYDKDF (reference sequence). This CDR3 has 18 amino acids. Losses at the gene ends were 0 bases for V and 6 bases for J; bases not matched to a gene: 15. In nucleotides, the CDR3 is TGTGCCACCAGCAGAGATCAGGTACGGGACAGGGCTTTTCTCGAGCAGTACTTC. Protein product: CATSRDQVRDRAFLEQYF.

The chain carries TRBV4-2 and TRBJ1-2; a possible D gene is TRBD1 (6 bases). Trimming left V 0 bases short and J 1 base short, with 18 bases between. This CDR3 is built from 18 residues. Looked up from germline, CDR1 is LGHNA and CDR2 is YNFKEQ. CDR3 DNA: TGTGCCAGCAGCCAAGATGTTACGGGGGGCGCTTTTAACTATGGCTACACCTTC. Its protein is CASSQDVTGGAFNYGYTF.

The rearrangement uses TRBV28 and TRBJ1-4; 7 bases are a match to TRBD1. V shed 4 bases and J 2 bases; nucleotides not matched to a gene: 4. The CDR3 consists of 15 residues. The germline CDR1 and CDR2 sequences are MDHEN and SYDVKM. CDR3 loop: CASSSPGGTNEKLFF. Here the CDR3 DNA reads TGTGCCAGCAGTTCACCAGGGGGTACTAATGAAAAACTGTTTTTT.

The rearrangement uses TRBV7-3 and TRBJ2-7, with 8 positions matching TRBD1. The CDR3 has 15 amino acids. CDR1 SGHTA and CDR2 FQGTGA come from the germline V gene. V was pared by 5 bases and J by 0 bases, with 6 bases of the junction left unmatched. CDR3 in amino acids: CASSKDRGASYEQYF. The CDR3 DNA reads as TGTGCCAGCAGCAAAGACAGGGGCGCCTCCTACGAGCAGTACTTC.

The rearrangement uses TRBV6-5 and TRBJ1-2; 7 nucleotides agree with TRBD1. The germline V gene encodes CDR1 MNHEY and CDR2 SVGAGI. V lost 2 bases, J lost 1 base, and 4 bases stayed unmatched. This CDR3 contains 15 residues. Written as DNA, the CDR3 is TGTGCCAGCAGTTACGGAGGGGGCGATAACTATGGCTACACCTTC. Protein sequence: CASSYGGGDNYGYTF.

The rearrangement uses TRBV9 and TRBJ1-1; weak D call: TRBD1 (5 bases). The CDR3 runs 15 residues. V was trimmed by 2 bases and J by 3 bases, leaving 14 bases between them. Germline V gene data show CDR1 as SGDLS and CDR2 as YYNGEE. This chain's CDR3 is CASSVTGDSDTEAFF. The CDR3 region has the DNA TGTGCCAGCAGCGTCACGGGGGATTCGGACACTGAAGCTTTCTTT.

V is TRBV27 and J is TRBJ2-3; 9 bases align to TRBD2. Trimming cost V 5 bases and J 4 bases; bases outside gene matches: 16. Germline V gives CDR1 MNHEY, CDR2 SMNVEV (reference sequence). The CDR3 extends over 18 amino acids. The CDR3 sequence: CASSTFPRVAGASDTQYF. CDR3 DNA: TGTGCCAGCAGTACCTTTCCGAGAGTAGCGGGGGCATCAGATACGCAGTATTTT.

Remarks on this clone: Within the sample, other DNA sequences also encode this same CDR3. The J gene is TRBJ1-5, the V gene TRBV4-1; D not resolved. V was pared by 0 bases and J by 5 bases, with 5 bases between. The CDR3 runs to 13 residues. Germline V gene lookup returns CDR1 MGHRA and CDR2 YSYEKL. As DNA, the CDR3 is TGCGCCAGCAGCCAAGAACGGGATCAGCCCCAGCATTTT. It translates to CASSQERDQPQHF.

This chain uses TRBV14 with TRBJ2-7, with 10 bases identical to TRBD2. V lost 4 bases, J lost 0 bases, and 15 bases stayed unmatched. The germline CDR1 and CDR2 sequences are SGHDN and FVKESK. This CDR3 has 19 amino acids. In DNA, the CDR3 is TGTGCCAGCAGCCCCAGTGTTGGTAGCGGGAGGCCCAGCTCCTACGAGCAGTACTTC. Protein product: CASSPSVGSGRPSSYEQYF.

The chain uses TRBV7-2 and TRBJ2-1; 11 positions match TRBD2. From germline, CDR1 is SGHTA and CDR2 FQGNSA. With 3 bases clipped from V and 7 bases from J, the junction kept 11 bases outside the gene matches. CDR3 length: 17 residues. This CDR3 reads CASSLPPGLAAPNEQFF. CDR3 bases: TGTGCCAGCAGCTTGCCCCCGGGACTAGCGGCCCCGAATGAGCAGTTCTTC.

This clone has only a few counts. The CDR3 here is CASSLVGISLTGYEQYF. CDR3 in DNA: TGTGCCAGCAGCTTAGTAGGGATTAGCTTGACGGGATACGAGCAGTACTTC. The chain joins TRBV7-2 to TRBJ2-7, with a weak D call TRBD2 (5 bases). The germline gives CDR1 SGHTA, CDR2 FQGNSA. The CDR3 contains 17 residues. V lost 1 base to trimming and J lost 4 bases, with 20 bases between them.

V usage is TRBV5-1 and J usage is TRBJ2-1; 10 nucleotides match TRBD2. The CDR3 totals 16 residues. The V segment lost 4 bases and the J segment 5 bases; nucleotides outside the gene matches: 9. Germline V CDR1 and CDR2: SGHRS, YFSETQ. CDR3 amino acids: CASSTLTSGSNNEQFF. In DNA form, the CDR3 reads TGCGCCAGCAGCACCTTGACTAGCGGGTCCAACAATGAGCAGTTCTTC. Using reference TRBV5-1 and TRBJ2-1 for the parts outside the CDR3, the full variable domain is KAGVTQTPRYLIKTRGQQVTLSCSPISGHRSVSWYQQTPGQGLQFLFEYFSETQRNKGNFPGRFSGRQFSNSRSEMNVSTLELGDSALYLCASSTLTSGSNNEQFFGPGTRLTVL.

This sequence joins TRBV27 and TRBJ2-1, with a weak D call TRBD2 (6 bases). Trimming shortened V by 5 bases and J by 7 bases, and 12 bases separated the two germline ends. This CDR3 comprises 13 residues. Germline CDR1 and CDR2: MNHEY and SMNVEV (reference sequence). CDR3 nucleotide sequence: TGTGCCAGCAGTCTCCACGGAGGGAATGAGCAGTTCTTC. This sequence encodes CASSLHGGNEQFF.

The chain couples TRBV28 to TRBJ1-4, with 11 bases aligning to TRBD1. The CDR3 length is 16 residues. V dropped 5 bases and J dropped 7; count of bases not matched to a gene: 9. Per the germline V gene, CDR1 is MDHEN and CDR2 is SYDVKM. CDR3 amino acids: CASSPRTGGRGEKLFF. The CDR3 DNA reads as TGTGCCAGCAGTCCTCGGACAGGGGGCAGGGGTGAAAAACTGTTTTTT.

The CDR3 spells CASSRTTPTPQYF. The DNA of the CDR3 is TGCGCCAGCAGCCGGACTACTCCCACCCCCCAGTACTTC. The V and J genes are TRBV4-1 and TRBJ2-7; maybe TRBD2 (6 bases). In germline, CDR1 is MGHRA, CDR2 YSYEKL. CDR3 length: 13 residues. V lost 4 bases and J 10 bases, leaving 17 bases between the germline ends.

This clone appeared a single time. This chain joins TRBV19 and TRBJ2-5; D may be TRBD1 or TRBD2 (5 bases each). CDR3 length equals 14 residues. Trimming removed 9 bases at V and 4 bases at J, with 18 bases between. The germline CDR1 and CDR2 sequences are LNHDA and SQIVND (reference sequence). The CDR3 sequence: CASRPGRLGETQYF. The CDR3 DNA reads TGTGCCAGCCGACCGGGACGTCTGGGAGAGACCCAGTACTTC.